Each of the 10 T cell receptor beta chains below was sequenced from the same sample in a study of blood T cell repertoires in COVID-19. TCRdb's copy holds only in-frame clones and misses some; the assay was immunoSEQ multiplex PCR. The data contain approximately 74,000 clones, approximately 78% of them singletons. The material sequenced was peripheral blood. The receptors shown here come from a woman aged 80 or over with active or convalescent COVID-19.

The chain carries TRBV29-1 and TRBJ1-1, with D perhaps TRBD1 (6 bases). Trimming cost V 5 bases and J 1 base, with 14 bases left between them. The CDR3 contains 14 residues. Germline CDR1 reads SQVTM; CDR2 reads ANQGSEA. The chain's CDR3 is CSVRQGIGNTEAFF. As DNA, the CDR3 is TGCAGCGTTCGCCAGGGGATCGGGAACACTGAAGCTTTCTTT.

The CDR3 DNA is TGTGCCAGCAGCTTGTCGGATGGACAGGGGGAAATTTGGGCCTACGAGCAGTACTTC. Protein: CASSLSDGQGEIWAYEQYF. The chain recombines TRBV5-6 with TRBJ2-7; the match to TRBD1 covers 10 bases. The CDR3 is 19 amino acids. Germline V gives CDR1 SGHDT, CDR2 YYEEEE. V gave up 1 base and J gave up 2 bases; unmatched junction bases: 15.

The V call is TRBV28, the J call TRBJ2-7, with 7 bases fitting TRBD1. CDR1 and CDR2 from the germline V gene are MDHEN and SYDVKM. CDR3 length: 15 residues. With 4 bases clipped from V and 3 bases from J, the junction kept 9 bases outside the gene matches. As DNA, the CDR3 is TGTGCCAGCAGTTCACCTGGGACAGTGAACTACGAGCAGTACTTC. Translation gives CASSSPGTVNYEQYF.

The rearrangement uses TRBV7-2 and TRBJ2-5; 9 bases are shared with TRBD2. The V segment lost 1 base and the J segment 5 bases; nucleotides outside the gene matches: 17. Germline CDR1 SGHTA, CDR2 FQGNSA. The CDR3 totals 19 residues. The CDR3 loop is CASSLGVRGLAGLRETQYF. The CDR3 nucleotides are TGTGCCAGCAGCTTAGGGGTCAGAGGGCTAGCGGGGCTTCGGGAGACCCAGTACTTC.

The V gene is TRBV6-1, the J gene TRBJ1-3; 9 nucleotides match TRBD1. Germline-derived CDR1 and CDR2 are MNHNS and SASEGT. V lost 2 bases and J lost 2; bases outside the gene matches: 4. This CDR3 is 16 amino acids long. CDR3 sequence reads: CASSERGDRAGNTIYF. CDR3 nucleotides: TGTGCCAGCAGTGAACGAGGGGACAGGGCTGGAAACACCATATATTTT.

Worth noting for this clone: Other DNA sequences within the sample encode an identical CDR3. The V gene is TRBV5-4, the J gene TRBJ2-7; D might be TRBD2 (5 bases). V gave up 0 bases and J gave up 4 bases, with 8 bases separating them. The CDR3 has 13 amino acids. Germline loops: CDR1 SGHNT, CDR2 YYREEE (reference sequence). The CDR3 loop is CASSLAGSYEQYF. The CDR3 nucleotides are TGTGCCAGCAGCTTGGCGGGGTCGTACGAGCAGTACTTC.

The rearrangement links TRBV19 to TRBJ2-7, with a weak D call TRBD1 (5 bases). The CDR3 runs to 14 residues. Between the trimmed V and J ends, which lost 5 bases and 5 bases, there was a span of 16 bases. Germline lookup yields CDR1 LNHDA and CDR2 SQIVND (reference sequence). DNA of the CDR3: TGTGCCAGTAGTCTAAGGGGTGAGAGGAACGAGCAGTACTTC. Its translation is CASSLRGERNEQYF.

V and J are TRBV6-2 or TRBV6-3 and TRBJ2-7; perhaps TRBD1 as D (6 bases). V shed 2 bases and J shed 2 bases, with 13 bases lying between them. The CDR3 consists of 15 residues. The germline gives CDR1 MNHEY, CDR2 SVGEGT. The CDR3 loop reads CASSYDWQGTYEQYF. DNA for the CDR3: TGTGCCAGCAGTTACGATTGGCAGGGGACCTACGAGCAGTACTTC.

The rearrangement links TRBV30 to TRBJ2-3; 10 bases line up with TRBD2. Losses at the gene ends were 2 bases for V and 3 bases for J; bases not matched to a gene: 5. Looked up from germline, CDR1 is GTSNPN and CDR2 is SVGIG (reference sequence). The CDR3 extends over 15 amino acids. CDR3 nucleotides: TGTGCCTGGAGTATCTCTAGCGGGGGTACAGATACGCAGTATTTT. It translates to CAWSISSGGTDTQYF.

CDR3 amino acids: CASSFVEGGWNSPLHF. Written as DNA, the CDR3 is TGTGCCAGCAGTTTTGTGGAGGGAGGATGGAATTCACCCCTCCACTTT. The chain couples TRBV27 to TRBJ1-6; D is ambiguous. The CDR3 contains 16 residues. Germline V gene sequence: CDR1 MNHEY, CDR2 SMNVEV (reference sequence). Trimming removed 3 bases from V and 7 bases from J, with 16 bases in between.